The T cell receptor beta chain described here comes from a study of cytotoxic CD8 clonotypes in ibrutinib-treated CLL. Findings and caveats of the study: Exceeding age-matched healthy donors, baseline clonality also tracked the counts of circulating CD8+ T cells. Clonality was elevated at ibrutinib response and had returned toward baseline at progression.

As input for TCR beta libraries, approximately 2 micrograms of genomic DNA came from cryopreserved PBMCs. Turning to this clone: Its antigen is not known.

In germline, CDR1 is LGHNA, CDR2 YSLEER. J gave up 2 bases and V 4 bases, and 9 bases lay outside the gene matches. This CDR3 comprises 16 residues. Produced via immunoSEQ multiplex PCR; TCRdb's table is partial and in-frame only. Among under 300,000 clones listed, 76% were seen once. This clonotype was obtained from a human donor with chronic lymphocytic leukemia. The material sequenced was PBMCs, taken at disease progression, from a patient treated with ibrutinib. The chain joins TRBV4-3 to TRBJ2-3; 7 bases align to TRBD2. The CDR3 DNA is TGCGCCAGCAGCCGAGTTTGGCGGGGGAACACAGATACGCAGTATTTT. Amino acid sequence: CASSRVWRGNTDTQYF.